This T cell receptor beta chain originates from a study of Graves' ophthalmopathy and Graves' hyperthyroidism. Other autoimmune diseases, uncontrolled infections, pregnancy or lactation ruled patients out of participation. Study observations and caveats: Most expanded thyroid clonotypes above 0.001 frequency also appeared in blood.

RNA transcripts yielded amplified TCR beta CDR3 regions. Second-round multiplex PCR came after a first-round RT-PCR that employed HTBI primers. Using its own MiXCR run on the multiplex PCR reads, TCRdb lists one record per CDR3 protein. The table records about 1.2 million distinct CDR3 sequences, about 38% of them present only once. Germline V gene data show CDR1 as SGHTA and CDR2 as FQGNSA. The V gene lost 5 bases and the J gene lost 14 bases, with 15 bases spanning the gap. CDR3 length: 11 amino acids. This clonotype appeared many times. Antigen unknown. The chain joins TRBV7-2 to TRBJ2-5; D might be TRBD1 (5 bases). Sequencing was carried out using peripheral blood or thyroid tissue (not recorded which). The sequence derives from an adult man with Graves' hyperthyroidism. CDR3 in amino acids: CASSRVDSFYF. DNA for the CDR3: TGTGCCAGCAGCCGAGTTGACAGTTTCTACTTC.